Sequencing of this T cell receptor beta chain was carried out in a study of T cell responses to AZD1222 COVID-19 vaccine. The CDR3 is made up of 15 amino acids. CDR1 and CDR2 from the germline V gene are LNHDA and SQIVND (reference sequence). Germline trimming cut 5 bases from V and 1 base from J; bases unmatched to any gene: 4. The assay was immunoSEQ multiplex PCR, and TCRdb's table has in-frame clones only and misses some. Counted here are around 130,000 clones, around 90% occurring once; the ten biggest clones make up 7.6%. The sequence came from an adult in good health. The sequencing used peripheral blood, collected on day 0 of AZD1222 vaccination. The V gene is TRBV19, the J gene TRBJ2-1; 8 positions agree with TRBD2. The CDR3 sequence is CASSSPSGSYNEQFF. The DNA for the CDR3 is TGTGCCAGTAGTTCTCCTAGCGGGTCCTACAATGAGCAGTTCTTC.